These T cell receptor beta chains were read from a single sample in a study of graft-versus-host responses after intestinal transplantation. Only in-frame clones appear in the TCRdb table, and some are missing; sequencing was by immunoSEQ multiplex PCR. The top ten clones hold approximately 0.7% of a sample with fewer than 25,000 clones, just under 40% of them seen once. The sequenced sample was alloreactive CD4+ T cells from a mixed lymphocyte reaction culture, obtained before intestinal transplant. The receptors here all came from a human patient who received an intestinal transplant. The CDR3 runs from the conserved cysteine through the conserved F or W. A D gene is named only where the DNA matches it firmly. Not all rows give a size; the values are once, few, many and, for expanded clones, a class.

abundance: -; j_gene: TRBJ2-7; v_gene: TRBV7-2; d_gene: TRBD2; CDR3aa: CASRWTSGPYEQYF; CDR3nt: TGTGCCAGCAGATGGACTAGCGGACCCTACGAGCAGTACTTC
abundance: few; j_gene: TRBJ2-7; v_gene: TRBV7-2; d_gene: -; CDR3aa: CASSLTYSPYEQYF; CDR3nt: TGTGCCAGCAGCTTAACCTACTCCCCCTACGAGCAGTACTTC
abundance: -; j_gene: TRBJ1-1; v_gene: TRBV18; d_gene: TRBD1; CDR3aa: CASSRPTGTANTEAFF; CDR3nt: TGTGCCAGCTCACGCCCCACCGGGACAGCGAACACTGAAGCTTTCTTT
abundance: -; j_gene: TRBJ2-7; v_gene: TRBV2; d_gene: TRBD1; CDR3aa: CASTMTGVYYEQYF; CDR3nt: TGTGCCAGCACTATGACAGGGGTATACTACGAGCAGTACTTC
abundance: -; j_gene: TRBJ1-1; v_gene: TRBV18; d_gene: -; CDR3aa: CASSLQVQMGGTEAFF; CDR3nt: TGTGCCAGCTCACTCCAAGTACAGATGGGGGGCACTGAAGCTTTCTTT
abundance: -; j_gene: TRBJ2-2; v_gene: TRBV6-5; d_gene: -; CDR3aa: CASSPGGWSTGELFF; CDR3nt: TGTGCCAGCAGTCCAGGGGGGTGGAGCACCGGGGAGCTGTTTTTT
abundance: few; j_gene: TRBJ1-5; v_gene: TRBV7-8; d_gene: TRBD1; CDR3aa: CASSPGQGAALRQPQHF; CDR3nt: TGTGCCAGCAGCCCGGGACAGGGGGCTGCTCTGAGACAGCCCCAGCATTTT
abundance: -; j_gene: TRBJ1-1; v_gene: TRBV18; d_gene: -; CDR3aa: CASSPPNSPNTEAFF; CDR3nt: TGTGCCAGCTCACCACCGAACAGTCCTAACACTGAAGCTTTCTTT
abundance: -; j_gene: TRBJ1-1; v_gene: TRBV6-4; d_gene: -; CDR3aa: CAGNGQSFGDTEAFF; CDR3nt: TGTGCCGGAAACGGACAGTCCTTCGGGGACACTGAAGCTTTCTTT
abundance: -; j_gene: TRBJ2-1; v_gene: TRBV30; d_gene: TRBD2; CDR3aa: CAWSSGGAYNEQFF; CDR3nt: TGTGCCTGGAGTAGCGGGGGGGCCTACAATGAGCAGTTCTTC
abundance: few; j_gene: TRBJ2-3; v_gene: TRBV6-5; d_gene: TRBD2; CDR3aa: CASSRLAGGADTQYF; CDR3nt: TGTGCCAGCAGCCGACTAGCGGGAGGCGCAGATACGCAGTATTTT
abundance: few; j_gene: TRBJ1-1; v_gene: TRBV19; d_gene: -; CDR3aa: CASSISGYGTEAFF; CDR3nt: TGTGCCAGTAGTATATCGGGGTACGGGACTGAAGCTTTCTTT
abundance: -; j_gene: TRBJ2-2; v_gene: TRBV4-2; d_gene: TRBD2; CDR3aa: CASSSAGGWTGELFF; CDR3nt: TGTGCCAGCAGCTCAGCGGGGGGGTGGACCGGGGAGCTGTTTTTT
abundance: -; j_gene: TRBJ2-5; v_gene: TRBV5-1; d_gene: -; CDR3aa: CASSFNQETQYF; CDR3nt: TGCGCCAGCAGCTTCAACCAAGAGACCCAGTACTTC
abundance: few; j_gene: TRBJ2-5; v_gene: TRBV5-5; d_gene: TRBD2; CDR3aa: CASSSPGLAGYGTQYF; CDR3nt: TGTGCCAGCAGCTCTCCGGGACTAGCGGGATACGGGACCCAGTACTTC
abundance: few; j_gene: TRBJ1-4; v_gene: TRBV4-1; d_gene: -; CDR3aa: CASSQARFNQGTNEKLFF; CDR3nt: TGCGCCAGCAGCCAAGCTCGGTTTAACCAGGGTACTAATGAAAAACTGTTTTTT
abundance: -; j_gene: TRBJ2-7; v_gene: TRBV5-1; d_gene: TRBD1; CDR3aa: CASSWGQGGTYEQYF; CDR3nt: TGCGCCAGCAGCTGGGGACAGGGGGGGACCTACGAGCAGTACTTC
abundance: -; j_gene: TRBJ1-1; v_gene: TRBV6-5; d_gene: -; CDR3aa: CASSLRDMNTEAFF; CDR3nt: TGTGCCAGCAGTCTACGGGACATGAACACTGAAGCTTTCTTT
abundance: -; j_gene: TRBJ1-6; v_gene: TRBV4-3; d_gene: -; CDR3aa: CASSQEPPQNQWNSPLHF; CDR3nt: TGCGCCAGCAGCCAAGAACCGCCCCAGAACCAATGGAATTCACCCCTCCACTTT
abundance: -; j_gene: TRBJ1-3; v_gene: TRBV9; d_gene: -; CDR3aa: CASSFSGNTIYF; CDR3nt: TGTGCCAGCTCCTTCTCTGGAAACACCATATATTTT
abundance: medium-sized; j_gene: TRBJ1-6; v_gene: TRBV6-5; d_gene: -; CDR3aa: CASSYRQSPSPLHF; CDR3nt: TGTGCCAGCAGTTATAGACAGTCTCCTTCACCCCTCCACTTT
abundance: -; j_gene: TRBJ1-6; v_gene: TRBV7-8; d_gene: -; CDR3aa: CASSSVRGGPYNSPLHF; CDR3nt: TGTGCCAGCAGCTCTGTGCGAGGGGGTCCCTACAATTCACCCCTCCACTTT
abundance: -; j_gene: TRBJ2-7; v_gene: TRBV7-2; d_gene: -; CDR3aa: CASSLEFYEQYF; CDR3nt: TGTGCCAGCAGCTTGGAGTTCTACGAGCAGTACTTC
abundance: once; j_gene: TRBJ2-1; v_gene: TRBV6-6; d_gene: -; CDR3aa: CASNLKENEQFF; CDR3nt: TGTGCCAGCAACTTGAAAGAGAATGAGCAGTTCTTC
abundance: few; j_gene: TRBJ1-3; v_gene: TRBV7-8; d_gene: -; CDR3aa: CASSLYRNTIYF; CDR3nt: TGTGCCAGCAGCTTATATAGAAACACCATATATTTT
abundance: -; j_gene: TRBJ2-1; v_gene: TRBV19; d_gene: -; CDR3aa: CASSIIFLGDYNEQFF; CDR3nt: TGTGCCAGTAGTATAATTTTCTTGGGAGACTACAATGAGCAGTTCTTC
abundance: -; j_gene: TRBJ2-1; v_gene: TRBV7-6; d_gene: -; CDR3aa: CASSPPRDPNEQFF; CDR3nt: TGTGCCAGCAGCCCCCCCCGGGATCCCAATGAGCAGTTCTTC
abundance: -; j_gene: TRBJ1-1; v_gene: TRBV2; d_gene: -; CDR3aa: CASRSVIGGTEAFF; CDR3nt: TGTGCCAGCAGGTCAGTAATAGGGGGCACTGAAGCTTTCTTT
abundance: -; j_gene: TRBJ2-6; v_gene: TRBV19; d_gene: -; CDR3aa: CASSIRSGSGANVLTF; CDR3nt: TGTGCCAGTAGTATACGGTCGGGGTCTGGGGCCAACGTCCTGACTTTC
abundance: -; j_gene: TRBJ1-3; v_gene: TRBV11-3; d_gene: -; CDR3aa: CASSFVSGNTIYF; CDR3nt: TGTGCCAGCAGCTTCGTCTCTGGAAACACCATATATTTT
abundance: few; j_gene: TRBJ2-1; v_gene: TRBV4-2; d_gene: -; CDR3aa: CASSQDMLSSYNEQFF; CDR3nt: TGTGCCAGCAGCCAAGATATGCTAAGCTCCTACAATGAGCAGTTCTTC
abundance: -; j_gene: TRBJ1-2; v_gene: TRBV9; d_gene: -; CDR3aa: CASSVGPNYGYTF; CDR3nt: TGTGCCAGCAGCGTAGGGCCTAACTATGGCTACACCTTC
abundance: -; j_gene: TRBJ1-5; v_gene: TRBV12-5; d_gene: -; CDR3aa: CASGLVVVAGSNQPQHF; CDR3nt: TGTGCTAGTGGTTTGGTAGTGGTGGCAGGCAGCAATCAGCCCCAGCATTTT
abundance: once; j_gene: TRBJ1-1; v_gene: TRBV30; d_gene: -; CDR3aa: CAWSRRGKDTEAFF; CDR3nt: TGTGCCTGGAGTAGGCGGGGGAAGGACACTGAAGCTTTCTTT
abundance: -; j_gene: TRBJ1-1; v_gene: TRBV6-5; d_gene: TRBD1; CDR3aa: CASSTSDRDTEAFF; CDR3nt: TGTGCCAGCAGTACGTCCGACAGGGACACTGAAGCTTTCTTT
abundance: few; j_gene: TRBJ2-1; v_gene: TRBV7-3; d_gene: -; CDR3aa: CASSLSGAGEQFF; CDR3nt: TGTGCCAGCAGCTTAAGTGGCGCGGGTGAGCAGTTCTTC
abundance: -; j_gene: TRBJ2-1; v_gene: TRBV18; d_gene: -; CDR3aa: CASSSTHSSHHNEQFF; CDR3nt: TGTGCCAGCTCATCAACGCATTCCTCACACCACAATGAGCAGTTCTTC
abundance: -; j_gene: TRBJ2-7; v_gene: TRBV7-6; d_gene: TRBD1; CDR3aa: CASSLIPIPTGATYEQYF; CDR3nt: TGTGCCAGCAGCTTAATACCCATACCGACAGGGGCTACCTACGAGCAGTACTTC
abundance: -; j_gene: TRBJ2-1; v_gene: TRBV5-1; d_gene: -; CDR3aa: CASTPDFYNEQFF; CDR3nt: TGCGCCAGCACCCCGGACTTTTACAATGAGCAGTTCTTC
abundance: few; j_gene: TRBJ1-6; v_gene: TRBV19; d_gene: -; CDR3aa: CASLDGWVASYNSPLHF; CDR3nt: TGTGCCAGTCTCGACGGGTGGGTGGCCTCCTATAATTCACCCCTCCACTTT
abundance: few; j_gene: TRBJ2-1; v_gene: TRBV9; d_gene: TRBD2; CDR3aa: CASSAGLAGLYNEQFF; CDR3nt: TGTGCCAGCAGCGCCGGACTAGCGGGACTTTACAATGAGCAGTTCTTC
abundance: -; j_gene: TRBJ2-3; v_gene: TRBV7-2; d_gene: -; CDR3aa: CASSLVRRSDTQYF; CDR3nt: TGTGCCAGCAGCTTAGTGCGGCGGTCAGATACGCAGTATTTT
abundance: few; j_gene: TRBJ2-5; v_gene: TRBV6-5; d_gene: -; CDR3aa: CASSYFQGKGETQYF; CDR3nt: TGTGCCAGCAGTTACTTTCAGGGAAAGGGGGAGACCCAGTACTTC
abundance: few; j_gene: TRBJ2-7; v_gene: TRBV27; d_gene: TRBD1; CDR3aa: CASSPYPGQGTYEQYF; CDR3nt: TGTGCCAGCAGCCCATACCCCGGACAGGGGACCTACGAGCAGTACTTC
abundance: -; j_gene: TRBJ2-1; v_gene: TRBV27; d_gene: TRBD2; CDR3aa: CASSLFVWREGRNEQFF; CDR3nt: TGTGCCAGCAGTTTATTCGTTTGGCGGGAGGGCCGTAATGAGCAGTTCTTC
abundance: few; j_gene: TRBJ2-4; v_gene: TRBV5-6; d_gene: -; CDR3aa: CASSLNPGLAKNIQYF; CDR3nt: TGTGCCAGCAGCTTGAATCCGGGACTAGCCAAAAACATTCAGTACTTC
abundance: few; j_gene: TRBJ2-3; v_gene: TRBV13; d_gene: -; CDR3aa: CASSSIGGVGTQYF; CDR3nt: TGTGCCAGCAGCTCGATAGGGGGGGTAGGAACGCAGTATTTT
abundance: few; j_gene: TRBJ1-5; v_gene: TRBV15; d_gene: TRBD1; CDR3aa: CATSRGGTGGDQPQHF; CDR3nt: TGTGCCACCAGCAGGGGCGGGACAGGGGGCGATCAGCCCCAGCATTTT
abundance: -; j_gene: TRBJ2-5; v_gene: TRBV18; d_gene: TRBD2; CDR3aa: CASSPFRVAGPNF; CDR3nt: TGTGCCAGCTCACCCTTCAGGGTAGCGGGACCGAACTTC